These 31 T cell receptor beta chains were sequenced from one sample in a study of OX40 agonist ivuxolimab in advanced cancers. The method was immunoSEQ multiplex PCR; TCRdb's version includes in-frame clones alone and lacks a portion of them. The repertoire holds roughly 58,000 clones, with 84% as singletons. This specimen was CD4+ or CD8+ T cells sorted from blood, taken in a trial of the OX40 agonist ivuxolimab. The receptors derive from an adult with an advanced solid tumor such as melanoma, head and neck, liver or kidney cancer.

The chain has TRBV5-1 and TRBJ2-1, with 7 bases matching TRBD2. The V segment lost 1 base and the J segment 6 bases; nucleotides outside the gene matches: 10. The CDR3 is 16 amino acids. Per germline, CDR1 SGHRS and CDR2 YFSETQ. CDR3 protein: CASSLLSSGNSNEQFF. The CDR3 DNA is TGCGCCAGCAGCTTGCTGTCCAGCGGGAACTCCAATGAGCAGTTCTTC.

The chain couples TRBV2 to TRBJ2-2; D unclear. Germline V CDR1 and CDR2: SNHLY, FYNNEI. The CDR3 length is 12 residues. Trimming removed 1 base at V and 8 bases at J, with 5 bases between. The DNA for the CDR3 is TGTGCCAGCAGTGAAGAGGCTGGGGAGCTGTTTTTT. Its translation: CASSEEAGELFF.

The chain employs TRBV7-2 and TRBJ2-5; 8 positions agree with TRBD2. CDR1 is SGHTA, CDR2 FQGNSA, per germline. This CDR3 spans 16 amino acids. V lost 5 bases to trimming and J lost 2 bases; unmatched junction nucleotides: 10. The CDR3 nucleotides read TGTGCCAGCAGCGGTCACGGGGGGGCCAATCAAGAGACCCAGTACTTC. Translated, it gives CASSGHGGANQETQYF.

V usage is TRBV10-2 and J usage is TRBJ2-5; D possibly corresponds to TRBD1 (5 bases). Germline V gene lookup returns CDR1 WSHSY and CDR2 SAAADI. Trimming pared 6 bases from V and 1 base from J, leaving 9 bases between. The CDR3 consists of 13 residues. The CDR3 reads CASRDSSQETQYF. CDR3 DNA sequence: TGCGCCAGCAGAGACAGCAGCCAAGAGACCCAGTACTTC.

The rearrangement links TRBV7-7 to TRBJ2-2, with no clear D. This CDR3 region has 13 residues. From germline, CDR1 is SSHAT and CDR2 FNYEAQ (reference sequence). Trimming removed 1 base at V and 6 bases at J, with 6 bases between. The CDR3 bases are TGTGCCAGCAGCTTAGATAGCTCCGGGGAGCTGTTTTTT. It codes for CASSLDSSGELFF.

The rearrangement links TRBV19 to TRBJ2-1; 14 bases line up with TRBD2. Trimming took 10 bases from V and 8 from J; bases not matched to a gene: 7. CDR1 is LNHDA, CDR2 SQIVND, per germline (reference sequence). The CDR3 length is 14 residues. The DNA for the CDR3 is TGTGCCACCAAGGGGACTAGCGGGAGTGATGAGCAGTTCTTC. It codes for CATKGTSGSDEQFF.

J is TRBJ2-5 and V is TRBV19, with D unclear. The CDR3 has 12 amino acids. CDR1 and CDR2 (germline): LNHDA, SQIVND (reference sequence). The V and J ends lost 4 bases and 5 bases respectively, with 8 bases between them. The CDR3 sequence is CASSKNRETQYF. DNA for the CDR3: TGTGCCAGTAGTAAAAACCGGGAGACCCAGTACTTC.

This sequence joins TRBV7-2 and TRBJ2-1, with TRBD2 identical over 9 bases. V lost 2 bases to trimming and J lost 5 bases; unmatched junction nucleotides: 7. The CDR3 contains 16 residues. CDR1 SGHTA and CDR2 FQGNSA come from the germline V gene. The CDR3 is CASSLWAGGPDNEQFF. CDR3 DNA: TGTGCCAGCAGCTTATGGGCGGGGGGGCCGGACAATGAGCAGTTCTTC.

This clone was counted a few times. The CDR3 nucleotides are TGCGCCAGCAGCCATCGACAGGTAGGCTATGGCTACACCTTC. Encoded protein: CASSHRQVGYGYTF. The genes are TRBV5-1 and TRBJ1-2; tentative D call: TRBD1 (6 bases). Trimming took off 4 bases at V and 4 bases at J, with 14 bases between the two ends. The CDR3 consists of 14 residues. In germline, CDR1 is SGHRS, CDR2 YFSETQ.

The chain combines TRBV13 with TRBJ2-7, with 7 positions matching TRBD1. CDR3 length: 14 amino acids. With V trimmed by 0 bases and J by 3 bases, 2 bases remained unmatched. Germline V gene lookup returns CDR1 PRHDT and CDR2 FYEKMQ (reference sequence). The CDR3 nucleotides are TGTGCCAGCAGCTTAGGGGACAGGAACTACGAGCAGTACTTC. This codes for CASSLGDRNYEQYF.

The gene calls are TRBV6-5 and TRBJ2-1; TRBD2 agrees at 12 bases. Germline V gene data show CDR1 as MNHEY and CDR2 as SVGAGI. The V segment lost 5 bases and the J segment 9 bases; nucleotides outside the gene matches: 8. The CDR3 extends over 15 amino acids. CDR3 coding DNA: TGTGCCAGCAGTCTAGCGGGGGGGCAATACGGTGAGCAGTTCTTC. The encoded protein is CASSLAGGQYGEQFF.

This clone was counted once. The chain uses TRBV10-3 and TRBJ2-1; the match to TRBD2 covers 11 bases. The CDR3 is made up of 14 amino acids. Germline loops: CDR1 ENHRY, CDR2 SYGVKD. V lost 5 bases and J lost 5; bases outside the gene matches: 2. The CDR3 region is CAISQGLADNEQFF. The CDR3 DNA reads TGTGCCATCAGTCAGGGACTAGCGGACAATGAGCAGTTCTTC.

This rearrangement joins TRBV6-1 to TRBJ2-7, with 7 bases aligning to TRBD1. Germline CDR1 MNHNS, CDR2 SASEGT. The ends lost 9 bases at V and 3 bases at J; junction bases unmatched: 11. CDR3 length: 14 residues. This chain's CDR3 is CARQDLDRDYEQYF. CDR3 nucleotide sequence: TGTGCCAGACAAGACCTTGACAGGGACTACGAGCAGTACTTC.

V is TRBV7-8 and J is TRBJ1-4; D gene ambiguous. The CDR3 spans 13 residues. The V gene lost 1 base and the J gene lost 6 bases, with 6 bases spanning the gap. Germline lookup yields CDR1 SGHVS and CDR2 FQNEAQ. CDR3 sequence (DNA): TGTGCCAGCAGCTTAGTACCCGATGAAAAACTGTTTTTT. It specifies CASSLVPDEKLFF.

The chain combines TRBV18 with TRBJ2-6; the match to TRBD2 covers 13 bases. V lost 3 bases, J lost 1 base, and 0 bases stayed unmatched. The CDR3 has 17 residues. Germline loops: CDR1 KGHSH, CDR2 LQKENI. CDR3 protein: CASSPTSGGSGANVLTF. The CDR3 DNA is TGTGCCAGCTCACCGACTAGCGGGGGGTCTGGGGCCAACGTCCTGACTTTC.

V usage is TRBV7-9 and J usage is TRBJ2-1, with 13 bases aligning to TRBD2. Trimming took 6 bases from V and 8 from J; bases not matched to a gene: 10. CDR1 and CDR2 from the germline V gene are SEHNR and FQNEAQ (reference sequence). The CDR3 extends over 16 amino acids. CDR3: CASRSSLAGGYDEQFF. Written as DNA, the CDR3 is TGTGCCAGCAGATCATCACTAGCGGGAGGGTACGATGAGCAGTTCTTC.

The chain uses TRBV11-2 and TRBJ2-2; 12 nucleotides align to TRBD2. Germline CDR1 and CDR2: SGHAT and FQNNGV. The CDR3 consists of 18 residues. V trimming: 5 bases; J trimming: 0 bases; junction bases outside the gene matches: 7. CDR3 nucleotide sequence: TGTGCCAGCAGCCCACGACTAGCGGGAGCTACGAACACCGGGGAGCTGTTTTTT. It specifies CASSPRLAGATNTGELFF.

This rearrangement joins TRBV7-8 to TRBJ2-5, with D perhaps given as TRBD1 or TRBD2 (5 bases each). V was clipped by 5 bases and J by 2 bases, with 9 bases between them. This CDR3 has 13 amino acids. Germline V gene sequence: CDR1 SGHVS, CDR2 FQNEAQ. CDR3 loop: CASSRDLQETQYF. The CDR3 DNA reads as TGTGCCAGCAGCCGGGACCTGCAAGAGACCCAGTACTTC.

The chain recombines TRBV18 with TRBJ2-3; 7 nucleotides line up with TRBD1. Trimming removed 5 bases from V and 1 base from J; junction bases left unmatched: 6. The CDR3 sequence is 15 residues long. Germline-derived CDR1 and CDR2 are KGHSH and LQKENI. The CDR3 DNA is TGTGCCAGCTCATCCGGACAGGCCGGCACAGATACGCAGTATTTT. This codes for CASSSGQAGTDTQYF. The full variable domain, with the rest looked up from reference TRBV18 and TRBJ2-3, is NAGVMQNPRHLVRRRGQEARLRCSPMKGHSHVYWYRQLPEEGLKFMVYLQKENIIDESGMPKERFSAEFPKEGPSILRIQQVVRGDSAAYFCASSSGQAGTDTQYFGPGTRLTVL.

This chain uses TRBV6-5 with TRBJ1-2; a weak D match, TRBD1 (6 bases). Germline V gene sequence: CDR1 MNHEY, CDR2 SVGAGI. V dropped 0 bases and J dropped 8 bases, with 16 bases sitting between them. This CDR3 is built from 15 residues. This CDR3 is CASSYSSGARRGYTF. For the CDR3, the DNA is TGTGCCAGCAGTTACTCGTCGGGGGCCCGGCGAGGCTACACCTTC.

V is TRBV2 and J is TRBJ1-1; 7 positions agree with TRBD1. This CDR3 contains 15 residues. V was clipped by 6 bases and J by 2 bases; unmatched bases: 9. Germline V CDR1 and CDR2: SNHLY, FYNNEI. CDR3 nucleotide sequence: TGTGCCAGCAGATCCCTCCGGGACAGTAACACTGAAGCTTTCTTT. As protein: CASRSLRDSNTEAFF.

This sequence joins TRBV6-5 and TRBJ1-5, with D possibly TRBD1 on 5 matching bases. The CDR3 spans 13 residues. CDR1 and CDR2 from the germline V gene are MNHEY and SVGAGI. Between the trimmed V and J ends, which lost 2 bases and 4 bases, there was a span of 6 bases. The chain's CDR3 is CASSYGGNQPQHF. As DNA, the CDR3 is TGTGCCAGCAGTTACGGGGGTAATCAGCCCCAGCATTTT.

The chain is built from TRBV29-1 and TRBJ1-2; a weak D match, TRBD1 (6 bases). The CDR3 totals 16 residues. Germline values: CDR1 SQVTM, CDR2 ANQGSEA. V was shortened by 8 bases and J by 1 base, with 23 bases between the two germline ends. This CDR3 reads CSTSVRTDYINYGYTF. In DNA form, the CDR3 reads TGCAGCACCTCGGTAAGGACAGACTATATTAACTATGGCTACACCTTC.

This clone showed up just a few times. V is TRBV7-9 and J is TRBJ2-7; no firm D call. CDR1 is SEHNR and CDR2 is FQNEAQ in the germline V gene (reference sequence). The V and J ends lost 1 base and 6 bases respectively, with 7 bases between them. The CDR3 runs 12 residues. The CDR3 spells CASSLGFLEQYF. CDR3 nucleotides: TGTGCCAGCAGCTTAGGATTTCTCGAGCAGTACTTC.

This sequence joins TRBV6-1 and TRBJ2-1; D gene unclear. The CDR3 loop spans 12 amino acids. Between the trimmed V and J ends, which lost 3 bases and 5 bases, there was a span of 5 bases. Per germline, CDR1 MNHNS and CDR2 SASEGT. CDR3 in amino acids: CASSETNNEQFF. DNA for the CDR3: TGTGCCAGCAGTGAGACGAACAATGAGCAGTTCTTC.

The chain uses TRBV6-1 and TRBJ1-1, with 8 bases fitting TRBD1. This CDR3 comprises 17 residues. V gave up 0 bases and J gave up 2 bases; unmatched junction bases: 8. In germline, CDR1 is MNHNS, CDR2 SASEGT. The CDR3 protein is CASSEAFRDRLNTEAFF. In nucleotides, the CDR3 is TGTGCCAGCAGTGAAGCCTTCCGGGACAGGCTAAACACTGAAGCTTTCTTT.

The rearrangement uses TRBV18 and TRBJ2-7; TRBD1 matches 8 bases. V was clipped by 6 bases and J by 5 bases; unmatched bases: 9. Looked up from germline, CDR1 is KGHSH and CDR2 is LQKENI. CDR3 length: 14 residues. The CDR3 DNA follows: TGTGCCAGCTCGAGTCCGACAGGGGTCCACGAGCAGTACTTC. Protein: CASSSPTGVHEQYF.

The chain carries TRBV15 and TRBJ1-5; D call uncertain. CDR3 length equals 15 residues. Trimming removed 1 base from V and 4 bases from J, with 11 bases in between. The germline V gene has CDR1 LNHNV and CDR2 YYDKDF (reference sequence). As DNA, the CDR3 is TGTGCCACCAGCAGAGTAAGTCAGCCTAATCAGCCCCAGCATTTT. Translating it yields CATSRVSQPNQPQHF.

V is TRBV18 and J is TRBJ1-4; 7 nucleotides agree with TRBD1. This CDR3 is built from 16 residues. The V segment lost 6 bases and the J segment 0 bases; nucleotides outside the gene matches: 7. In germline, CDR1 is KGHSH, CDR2 LQKENI. The CDR3 loop is CASSKGQTATNEKLFF. CDR3 DNA: TGTGCCAGCTCGAAGGGACAGACAGCAACTAATGAAAAACTGTTTTTT.

The chain couples TRBV5-1 to TRBJ2-7; unclear D gene. Trimming cost V 0 bases and J 0 bases, with 4 bases left between them. Germline lookup yields CDR1 SGHRS and CDR2 YFSETQ. The CDR3 covers 13 residues. The CDR3 loop reads CASSLEDSYEQYF. In nucleotides, the CDR3 is TGCGCCAGCAGCTTGGAAGACTCCTACGAGCAGTACTTC.

V usage is TRBV6-5 and J usage is TRBJ1-4; D is unclear. The CDR3 has 15 amino acids. The germline gives CDR1 MNHEY, CDR2 SVGAGI. V was shortened by 0 bases and J by 10 bases, with 15 bases between the two germline ends. The CDR3 nucleotides are TGTGCCAGCAGTTACTCGCTGGGCCCACAAAGAAAACTGTTTTTT. It yields the protein CASSYSLGPQRKLFF.